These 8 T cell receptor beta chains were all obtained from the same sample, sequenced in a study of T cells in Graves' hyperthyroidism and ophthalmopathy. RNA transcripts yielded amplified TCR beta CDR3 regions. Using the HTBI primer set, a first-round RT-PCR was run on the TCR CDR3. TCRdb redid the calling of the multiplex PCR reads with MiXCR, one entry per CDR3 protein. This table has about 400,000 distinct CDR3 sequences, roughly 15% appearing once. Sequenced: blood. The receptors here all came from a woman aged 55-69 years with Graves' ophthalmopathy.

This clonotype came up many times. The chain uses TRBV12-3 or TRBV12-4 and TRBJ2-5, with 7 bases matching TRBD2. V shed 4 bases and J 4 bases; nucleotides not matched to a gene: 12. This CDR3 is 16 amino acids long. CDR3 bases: TGTGCCAGCAGTTCCCTTGGGGGAGGGCCGGGAGAGACCCAGTACTTC. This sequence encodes CASSSLGGGPGETQYF.

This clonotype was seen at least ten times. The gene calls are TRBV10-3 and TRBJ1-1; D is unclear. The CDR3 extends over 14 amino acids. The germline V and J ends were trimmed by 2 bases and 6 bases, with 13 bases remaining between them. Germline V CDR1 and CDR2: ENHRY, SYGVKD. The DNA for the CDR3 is TGTGCCATCAGTGAGACCATGGCCCCGGCTGAAGCTTTCTTT. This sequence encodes CAISETMAPAEAFF.

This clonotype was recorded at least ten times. The DNA for the CDR3 is TGTGCTAGTGGTTTGACAGGTACCTACGAGCAGTACTTC. Translating gives CASGLTGTYEQYF. This sequence joins TRBV12-5 and TRBJ2-7, with a tentative D call TRBD1 (5 bases). The germline V gene encodes CDR1 LGHNT and CDR2 FRNRAP. CDR3 length: 13 residues. Trimming took off 2 bases at V and 2 bases at J, with 7 bases between the two ends.

The CDR3 sequence: CASSPTPGVEQPQHF. CDR3 nucleotide sequence: TGTGCCAGCAGCCCAACCCCTGGGGTGGAACAGCCCCAGCATTTT. The chain has TRBV5-4 and TRBJ1-5; D not resolved. The CDR3 loop spans 15 amino acids. Trimming took off 4 bases at V and 7 bases at J, with 18 bases between the two ends. Germline V gives CDR1 SGHNT, CDR2 YYREEE (reference sequence).

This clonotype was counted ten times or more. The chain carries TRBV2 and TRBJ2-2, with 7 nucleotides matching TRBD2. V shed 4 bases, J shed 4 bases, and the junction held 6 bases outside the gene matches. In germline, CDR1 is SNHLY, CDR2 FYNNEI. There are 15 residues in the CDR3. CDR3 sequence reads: CASSARTRTTGELFF. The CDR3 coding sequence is TGTGCCAGCAGTGCCAGGACTAGAACCACCGGGGAGCTGTTTTTT.

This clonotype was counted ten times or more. In DNA form, the CDR3 reads TGTGCCAGCACCCGGTGGGGGCGCTCAATTTCGGGTACGCAGTATTTT. This gives the protein CASTRWGRSISGTQYF. The J gene is TRBJ2-3, the V gene TRBV27; D perhaps matches TRBD1 (6 bases). Germline assignment: CDR1 MNHEY and CDR2 SMNVEV (reference sequence). V was trimmed by 7 bases and J by 8 bases, leaving 25 bases between them. This CDR3 is 16 amino acids long.

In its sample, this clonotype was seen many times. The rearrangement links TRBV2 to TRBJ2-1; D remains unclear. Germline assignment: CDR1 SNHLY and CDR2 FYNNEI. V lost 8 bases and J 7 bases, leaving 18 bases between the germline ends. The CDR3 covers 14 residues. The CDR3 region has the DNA TGTGCCAGCGGTGGCATGGTGAGTCGAAATGAGCAGTTCTTC. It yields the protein CASGGMVSRNEQFF.

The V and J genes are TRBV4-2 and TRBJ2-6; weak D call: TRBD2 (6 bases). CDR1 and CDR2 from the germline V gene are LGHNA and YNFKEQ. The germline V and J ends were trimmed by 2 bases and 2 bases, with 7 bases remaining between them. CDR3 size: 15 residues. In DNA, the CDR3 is TGTGCCAGCAGCCAACGGAGGGCTGGGGCCAACGTCCTGACTTTC. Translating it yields CASSQRRAGANVLTF.